This entry features one T cell receptor beta chain sequence. What it binds is not known. The sample is drawn from a study of blood T cells in healthy people across ages. Study-wide results and limits: Per-million-T-cell TCR beta diversity fell roughly linearly with age.

V was pared by 7 bases and J by 5 bases, with 21 bases between. Germline V gene data show CDR1 as SNHLY and CDR2 as FYNNEI. The CDR3 has 15 amino acids. Using a J-beta primer mix together with a sample-barcoded 5' primer, a second PCR was run for roughly 7 to 12 cycles. TCRdb recomputed calls from the 5' RACE reads with MiXCR, one row per CDR3 protein. The sample lists more than 1,000,000 distinct CDR3 sequences, under 30% occurring once. The same sample was also studied in work on T cells of mothers and their children.

The rearrangement uses TRBV2 and TRBJ2-7; TRBD1 is a possible D gene (6 bases). This receptor was taken from a girl aged 2 to 10 in good health. Source material: blood. The CDR3 sequence: CASKAHDNRANEQYF. In nucleotides, the CDR3 is TGTGCCAGCAAGGCTCATGATAACAGGGCCAACGAGCAGTACTTC. The full variable domain, its missing parts supplied by reference TRBV2 and TRBJ2-7, is EPEVTQTPSHQVTQMGQEVILRCVPISNHLYFYWYRQILGQKVEFLVSFYNNEISEKSEIFDDQFSVERPDGSNFTLKIRSTKLEDSAMYFCASKAHDNRANEQYFGPGTRLTVT.